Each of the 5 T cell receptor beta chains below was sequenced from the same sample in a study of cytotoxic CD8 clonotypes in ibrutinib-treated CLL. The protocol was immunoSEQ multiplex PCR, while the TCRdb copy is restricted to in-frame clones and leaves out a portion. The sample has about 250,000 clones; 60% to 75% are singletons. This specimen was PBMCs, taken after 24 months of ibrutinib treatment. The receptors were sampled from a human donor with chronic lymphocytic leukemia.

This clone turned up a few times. CDR3 nucleotide sequence: TGTGCCAGCAGCTTAACGGGTGGACGGGGTGAAAAACTGTTTTTT. It codes for CASSLTGGRGEKLFF. The rearrangement joins TRBV7-3 to TRBJ1-4; no firm D call. Looked up from germline, CDR1 is SGHTA and CDR2 is FQGTGA. CDR3 length: 15 residues. Trimming took off 0 bases at V and 7 bases at J, with 12 bases between the two ends.

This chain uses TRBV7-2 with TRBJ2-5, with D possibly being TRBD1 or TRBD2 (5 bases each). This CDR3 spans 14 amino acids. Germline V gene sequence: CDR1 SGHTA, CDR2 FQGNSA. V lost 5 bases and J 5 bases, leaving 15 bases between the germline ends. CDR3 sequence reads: CASSPLGERETQYF. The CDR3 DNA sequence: TGTGCCAGCAGCCCCTTGGGGGAGCGGGAGACCCAGTACTTC. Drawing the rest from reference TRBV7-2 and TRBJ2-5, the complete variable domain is GAGVSQSPSNKVTEKGKDVELRCDPISGHTALYWYRQSLGQGLEFLIYFQGNSAPDKSGLPSDRFSAERTGGSVSTLTIQRTQQEDSAVYLCASSPLGERETQYFGPGTRLLVL.

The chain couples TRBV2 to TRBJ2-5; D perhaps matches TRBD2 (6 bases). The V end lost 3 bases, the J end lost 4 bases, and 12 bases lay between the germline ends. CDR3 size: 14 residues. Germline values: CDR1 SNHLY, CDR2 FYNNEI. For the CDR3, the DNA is TGTGCCAGCAGTGAGAGGGCGGGACTAGAGACCCAGTACTTC. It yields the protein CASSERAGLETQYF.

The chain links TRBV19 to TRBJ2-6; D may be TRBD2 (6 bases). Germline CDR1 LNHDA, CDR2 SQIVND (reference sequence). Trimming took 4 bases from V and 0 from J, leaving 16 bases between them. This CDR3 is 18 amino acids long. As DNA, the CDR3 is TGTGCCAGTAGTACCCTCGGGGAGGCCTTCTCTGGGGCCAACGTCCTGACTTTC. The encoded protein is CASSTLGEAFSGANVLTF.

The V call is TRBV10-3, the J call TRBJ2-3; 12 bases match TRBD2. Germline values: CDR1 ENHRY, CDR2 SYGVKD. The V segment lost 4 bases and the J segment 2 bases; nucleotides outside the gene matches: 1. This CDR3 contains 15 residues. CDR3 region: CAISGTSGNTDTQYF. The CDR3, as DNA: TGTGCCATCAGTGGGACTAGCGGGAACACAGATACGCAGTATTTT.